The rows below give T cell receptor beta chains drawn from one sample of a study of blood T cell repertoires in COVID-19. Profiling relied on immunoSEQ multiplex PCR, and the TCRdb table lists in-frame clones only, not all of them. The table has 300,000 to 350,000 clones, roughly 87% seen once. Sequencing was carried out using peripheral blood. The source of these receptors is a young man with COVID-19, enrolled during active disease. Both conserved end residues are part of each CDR3. The D gene is left open where the match is weak. For some rows the clone size is stated as once, few or many, or as a class when expanded; others skip it.

j_call d_call clone_size v_call cdr3_nt cdr3_aa
TRBJ1-1 NA NA TRBV27 TGTGCCAGCAGTTTGGTTGGCTCTCTAGGGGGAGAGACTGAAGCTTTCTTT CASSLVGSLGGETEAFF
TRBJ2-3 TRBD2 many TRBV28 TGTGCCAGCAGTCTCCGGGAGGGTAGCACAGATACGCAGTATTTT CASSLREGSTDTQYF
TRBJ2-3 TRBD1 NA TRBV15 TGTGCCACCAGCAGACCGGGACAGGGGGCCCATACGCAGTATTTT CATSRPGQGAHTQYF
TRBJ2-2 TRBD2 NA TRBV5-1 TGCGCCAGCAGCTCCGCTAGCGGGGTTACCACCGGGGAGCTGTTTTTT CASSSASGVTTGELFF
TRBJ1-2 TRBD1 NA TRBV28 TGTGCCAGCACCCTGGGACAGAACTATGGCTACACCTTC CASTLGQNYGYTF
TRBJ1-1 NA NA TRBV6-2/TRBV6-3 TGTGCCAGCAGTGCCGGGGGGTTGAACACTGAAGCTTTCTTT CASSAGGLNTEAFF
TRBJ2-5 NA NA TRBV7-6 TGTGCCAGCAGCTTCGGTAATGGTCTCCAAGAGACCCAGTACTTC CASSFGNGLQETQYF
TRBJ2-2 NA few TRBV7-8 TGTGCCAGCAGCTCAGGCTCCGGCACCGGGGAGCTGTTTTTT CASSSGSGTGELFF
TRBJ2-1 NA NA TRBV2 TGTGCCAGCAGTCCCTCCGCCGGGGAGCAGTTCTTC CASSPSAGEQFF
TRBJ2-2 NA NA TRBV6-5 TGTGCCAGCAGTTACTGGGAGGACACCGGGGAGCTGTTTTTT CASSYWEDTGELFF
TRBJ1-1 TRBD1 few TRBV7-3 TGTGCCAGCAGCCAGGACAGGGCGGCTGAAGCTTTCTTT CASSQDRAAEAFF
TRBJ2-7 TRBD2 NA TRBV3-1/TRBV3-2 TGTGCCAGCAGCCAAACTAGCGGGGGCTACGAGCAGTACTTC CASSQTSGGYEQYF
TRBJ2-3 TRBD2 NA TRBV5-1 TGCGCCAGCAGCTTTTTGGCGGGGGACACAGATACGCAGTATTTT CASSFLAGDTDTQYF
TRBJ2-5 TRBD1 NA TRBV15 TGTGCCACCGGGCGACAGGGCCACCAAGAGACCCAGTACTTC CATGRQGHQETQYF
TRBJ2-3 NA NA TRBV18 TGTGCCAGCTCACCACAGCCAGCGGAACTCACAGATACGCAGTATTTT CASSPQPAELTDTQYF
TRBJ1-2 TRBD1 NA TRBV19 TGTGCCAGTAGTTGGCCAGCCGGGACAGGGCACTATGGCTACACCTTC CASSWPAGTGHYGYTF
TRBJ2-1 NA NA TRBV5-1 TGCGCCAGCAGCCTGTCACAGGGAGAAAGCTCCTACAATGAGCAGTTCTTC CASSLSQGESSYNEQFF
TRBJ2-3 TRBD1 NA TRBV9 TGTGCCAGCAGCGTAGGAGGGACAGTAGCCACAGATACGCAGTATTTT CASSVGGTVATDTQYF
TRBJ1-3 NA NA TRBV19 TGTGCCTCGAGGTCCTTCTCTGGAAACACCATATATTTT CASRSFSGNTIYF
TRBJ1-2 TRBD1 NA TRBV27 TGTGCCAGCAGCCGACAGGGGGAATTAGGTGGCTACACCTTC CASSRQGELGGYTF
TRBJ1-3 NA NA TRBV6-6 TGTGCCAGCAGTTACTATGACAGCTCTGGAAACACCATATATTTT CASSYYDSSGNTIYF
TRBJ1-2 TRBD1 NA TRBV19 TGTGCCAGTATTGGACAGGGGGCTGTCTATGGCTACACCTTC CASIGQGAVYGYTF
TRBJ2-7 NA NA TRBV3-1/TRBV3-2 TGTGCCAGCAGCCAGCCCGGCGAGCAGTACTTC CASSQPGEQYF
TRBJ2-7 TRBD1 NA TRBV15 TGTGCCACCAGCAGAGATAATGAGGGACAGTTTAGCTTCAACTACGAGCAGTACTTC CATSRDNEGQFSFNYEQYF
TRBJ1-6 NA NA TRBV5-6 TGTGCCAGCAGCGCTGGACAGAAGAGCTCCTATAATTCACCCCTCCACTTT CASSAGQKSSYNSPLHF
TRBJ2-1 TRBD2 NA TRBV9 TGTGCCAGCAGCACGGGACTAGCGGGAGGACATGAGCAGTTCTTC CASSTGLAGGHEQFF
TRBJ2-5 TRBD1 NA TRBV7-7 TGTGCCAGCAGCTCGGGGCGCAGGGGGCGTGAGACCCAGTACTTC CASSSGRRGRETQYF
TRBJ1-2 NA NA TRBV4-2 TGTGCCAGCAGCCAAGATAGCCCCGGGGATGGCTACACCTTC CASSQDSPGDGYTF
TRBJ1-4 NA NA TRBV19 TGTGCCAGTAGTATAGCAGGGAATGAAAAACTGTTTTTT CASSIAGNEKLFF
TRBJ2-1 NA NA TRBV21-1 TGTGCCAGCAGCAAAGCGGAACGGGATGCCTACAATGAGCAGTTCTTC CASSKAERDAYNEQFF
TRBJ1-2 NA NA TRBV28 TGTGCCAGCTTTAATTACAGGGACTATGGCTACACCTTC CASFNYRDYGYTF
TRBJ2-3 TRBD1 NA TRBV11-3 TGTGCCAGCAGCTTTTCCGGGACAGGTGACACAGATACGCAGTATTTT CASSFSGTGDTDTQYF
TRBJ2-6 NA NA TRBV19 TGTGCCACCAGTGCCTGGAGGTCTGGGGCCAACGTCCTGACTTTC CATSAWRSGANVLTF
TRBJ2-3 NA NA TRBV6-5 TGTGCCAGCAGTTACTCGAGAAGTTACCCAGATACGCAGTATTTT CASSYSRSYPDTQYF
TRBJ2-2 TRBD1 once TRBV2 TGTGCCAGCAGTGGGGACAGGGGGCCGAAAGGGGAGCTGTTTTTT CASSGDRGPKGELFF
TRBJ1-2 TRBD1 NA TRBV5-8 TGTGCCAGCAGCTTGGATCCCGACAGGGTGCATGGCTACACCTTC CASSLDPDRVHGYTF
TRBJ1-3 NA NA TRBV2 TGTGCCAGCAGTGAAACCCCAGGAACTGTCTCTGGAAACACCATATATTTT CASSETPGTVSGNTIYF
TRBJ1-1 TRBD1 NA TRBV11-2 TGTGCCAGCAGCTTAACAGGGGGCATCACTGAAGCTTTCTTT CASSLTGGITEAFF
TRBJ1-2 NA NA TRBV7-3 TGTGCCAGCAGCGTCTACGGGACACACTCCCCCTATGGCTACACCTTC CASSVYGTHSPYGYTF
TRBJ1-3 NA NA TRBV18 TGTGCCAGCTCACCAGCGGATTCTGGAAACACCATATATTTT CASSPADSGNTIYF
TRBJ1-4 TRBD1 NA TRBV12-3/TRBV12-4 TGTGCCAGCAGTAGGGACAGGGGCGAAAAACTGTTTTTT CASSRDRGEKLFF
TRBJ2-7 TRBD1 NA TRBV28 TGTGCCAGCCGACAGGGGATCGACGAGCAGTACTTC CASRQGIDEQYF
TRBJ2-1 TRBD2 NA TRBV10-2 TGCGCCAGCAGGCCACTAGCGGGGTTGAATGAGCAGTTCTTC CASRPLAGLNEQFF
TRBJ1-2 NA NA TRBV30 TGTGCCTGGAGAGTGGAGCGTGGCTACACCTTC CAWRVERGYTF
TRBJ1-2 NA few TRBV7-9 TGTGCCAGCAGCTTAGTTGCCGGGACTAACTATGGCTACACCTTC CASSLVAGTNYGYTF